This TCR beta chain derives from a study of shared clonotypes between healthy human individuals. Recent vaccinations or acute infections were absent in the healthy HIV-negative adult donors. A note on this clone: Its target is unknown.

Study-wide points: The sampled material consisted only of blood, and tissue repertoires are likely to differ. Among non-shared clonotypes, generation probabilities were lower than among those shared by all four donors.

The CDR3 covers 12 residues. Germline V gene lookup returns CDR1 SGHAT and CDR2 FQNNGV. V lost 1 base, J lost 7 bases, and 7 bases lay in between. Assay: immunoSEQ multiplex PCR; the TCRdb copy retains only in-frame clones and omits some. The repertoire consists of about 980,000 clones, with roughly 72% occurring once and the leading ten covering about 1.5%. The source is a man younger than 30 in good health. Sequenced: memory CD4+ T cells sorted from blood. Subset: CD45RA-negative fraction. The chain links TRBV11-2 to TRBJ1-1; D remains unclear. CDR3 sequence: CASSLGGVEAFF. CDR3 coding DNA: TGTGCCAGCAGCTTAGGGGGTGTTGAAGCTTTCTTT. Using reference TRBV11-2 and TRBJ1-1 for the parts outside the CDR3, the full variable domain is EAGVAQSPRYKIIEKRQSVAFWCNPISGHATLYWYQQILGQGPKLLIQFQNNGVVDDSQLPKDRFSAERLKGVDSTLKIQPAKLEDSAVYLCASSLGGVEAFFGQGTRLTVV.